These 15 T cell receptor beta chains originate from one sample sequenced in a study of blood T cell repertoires in COVID-19. Sequencing was performed with immunoSEQ multiplex PCR; in TCRdb, only in-frame clones are kept and a portion is missing. This table has 300,000 to 400,000 clones, around 86% appearing once. The sequenced sample was peripheral blood. Receptors originate from a man aged 45-60 years with active or convalescent COVID-19.

The chain has TRBV7-9 and TRBJ2-3, with D unresolved. V lost 8 bases and J 2 bases, leaving 17 bases between the germline ends. CDR1 is SEHNR, CDR2 FQNEAQ, per germline (reference sequence). This CDR3 region has 15 residues. The chain's CDR3 is CASQPGYSSTDTQYF. The CDR3 nucleotides read TGTGCCAGCCAACCAGGATACTCTTCCACAGATACGCAGTATTTT.

This clone was seen once. The rearrangement links TRBV19 to TRBJ2-7; 10 bases agree with TRBD1. The CDR3 has 14 residues. The trim removed 4 bases at V and 5 bases at J, leaving 5 bases unmatched. Germline V gene lookup returns CDR1 LNHDA and CDR2 SQIVND (reference sequence). CDR3 residues: CASSSDRGRHEQYF. CDR3 sequence (DNA): TGTGCCAGTAGTAGTGACAGGGGGCGCCACGAGCAGTACTTC.

This CDR3 reads CASSPAGQGGGDTQYF. Written as DNA, the CDR3 is TGTGCCAGCTCACCGGCGGGACAGGGAGGAGGCGATACGCAGTATTTT. The chain recombines TRBV18 with TRBJ2-3; TRBD1 matches at 9 bases. The V gene end was trimmed by 3 bases and the J gene end by 6 bases; junction bases not matched to a gene: 10. Germline V lookup: CDR1 KGHSH, CDR2 LQKENI. The CDR3 is 16 residues long.

The rearrangement uses TRBV28 and TRBJ1-2; no reliable D call. CDR1 and CDR2 (germline): MDHEN, SYDVKM. This CDR3 has 12 amino acids. V lost 4 bases and J lost 3, with 6 bases in between. The DNA of the CDR3 is TGTGCCAGCAGTTCCTCCCACTATGGCTACACCTTC. Translating gives CASSSSHYGYTF.

V and J are TRBV5-1 and TRBJ1-1; no reliable D call. CDR3 length equals 14 residues. CDR1 SGHRS and CDR2 YFSETQ come from the germline V gene. The V gene lost 0 bases and the J gene lost 0 bases, with 6 bases spanning the gap. The CDR3 reads CASSLVQVNTEAFF. As DNA, the CDR3 is TGCGCCAGCAGCTTGGTCCAGGTGAACACTGAAGCTTTCTTT.

This clone has only a few counts. The chain uses TRBV7-2 and TRBJ2-7, with D perhaps TRBD1 (6 bases). The CDR3 contains 14 residues. Germline V CDR1 and CDR2: SGHTA, FQGNSA. V dropped 4 bases and J dropped 5 bases, with 15 bases sitting between them. The CDR3 sequence is CASSSLAGVHEQYF. CDR3 in DNA: TGTGCCAGCAGCTCCCTGGCAGGGGTTCACGAGCAGTACTTC. Together with reference TRBV7-2 and TRBJ2-7, the CDR3 gives the full variable domain: GAGVSQSPSNKVTEKGKDVELRCDPISGHTALYWYRQSLGQGLEFLIYFQGNSAPDKSGLPSDRFSAERTGGSVSTLTIQRTQQEDSAVYLCASSSLAGVHEQYFGPGTRLTVT.

The rearrangement links TRBV5-1 to TRBJ1-4; D perhaps matches TRBD1 (5 bases). The CDR3 is made up of 15 amino acids. Trimming stripped 3 bases from V and 7 bases from J, with 16 bases between. Looked up from germline, CDR1 is SGHRS and CDR2 is YFSETQ. This CDR3 is CASSSDPGFREKLFF. The CDR3 coding sequence is TGCGCCAGCAGCTCCGATCCAGGGTTTCGTGAAAAACTGTTTTTT.

The rearrangement joins TRBV18 to TRBJ1-6, with 9 bases lining up with TRBD1. V lost 6 bases to trimming and J lost 7 bases; unmatched junction nucleotides: 7. Germline V gene data show CDR1 as KGHSH and CDR2 as LQKENI. This CDR3 contains 15 residues. The CDR3: CASSVGTGRNSPLHF. In nucleotides, the CDR3 is TGTGCCAGCTCCGTCGGGACAGGGCGAAATTCACCCCTCCACTTT.

The chain recombines TRBV10-3 with TRBJ1-1, with unresolved D. V was pared by 2 bases and J by 7 bases, with 5 bases between. Germline CDR1 reads ENHRY; CDR2 reads SYGVKD. This CDR3 is built from 11 residues. The CDR3 DNA is TGTGCCATCAGTGAGGCCTATGAAGCTTTCTTT. Protein sequence: CAISEAYEAFF.

V and J are TRBV2 and TRBJ2-7; D might be TRBD1 (5 bases). In germline, CDR1 is SNHLY, CDR2 FYNNEI. The V gene lost 10 bases and the J gene lost 5 bases, with 15 bases spanning the gap. CDR3 length: 12 residues. The CDR3 nucleotides read TGTGCCACCAAGCAGGGATGGGACGAGCAGTACTTC. Protein sequence: CATKQGWDEQYF.

V and J are TRBV10-2 and TRBJ1-4, with 9 bases aligning to TRBD1. Germline CDR1 and CDR2: WSHSY and SAAADI. With V trimmed by 8 bases and J by 5 bases, 12 bases remained unmatched. The CDR3 extends over 16 amino acids. The CDR3 bases are TGCGCCAGCGGAAACCGAGTCGGGACAGGGAATGAAAAACTGTTTTTT. The encoded protein is CASGNRVGTGNEKLFF.

The chain is built from TRBV5-4 and TRBJ1-2; D is uncertain. V dropped 3 bases and J dropped 4 bases, with 13 bases sitting between them. Germline values: CDR1 SGHNT, CDR2 YYREEE (reference sequence). The CDR3 is 14 amino acids. CDR3: CASSSAVTGYGYTF. The CDR3 DNA reads TGTGCCAGCAGCTCCGCGGTTACCGGCTATGGCTACACCTTC.

This sequence joins TRBV5-1 and TRBJ2-5; 7 positions match TRBD1. This CDR3 is 15 amino acids long. Trimming took 3 bases from V and 4 from J; bases not matched to a gene: 9. Germline lookup yields CDR1 SGHRS and CDR2 YFSETQ. This CDR3 reads CASSSVQGWGETQYF. CDR3 DNA sequence: TGCGCCAGCAGCTCGGTACAGGGGTGGGGAGAGACCCAGTACTTC.

As concerns this clone: Other DNA sequences from this sample encode an identical CDR3 as well. The rearrangement uses TRBV6-5 and TRBJ2-3, with D possibly matching TRBD2 (5 bases). The germline gives CDR1 MNHEY, CDR2 SVGAGI. V shed 0 bases and J shed 5 bases, with 6 bases lying between them. The CDR3 contains 13 residues. The CDR3 here is CASSYSRGDTQYF. The CDR3, as DNA: TGTGCCAGCAGTTACTCTCGGGGAGATACGCAGTATTTT.

The chain couples TRBV7-9 to TRBJ1-2, with 7 bases aligning to TRBD1. Germline V gene lookup returns CDR1 SEHNR and CDR2 FQNEAQ (reference sequence). The CDR3 has 13 residues. V lost 4 bases to trimming and J lost 7 bases; unmatched junction nucleotides: 6. CDR3 bases: TGTGCCAGCAGCTCTAACGACAGGGCTGGCTACACCTTC. Protein product: CASSSNDRAGYTF.